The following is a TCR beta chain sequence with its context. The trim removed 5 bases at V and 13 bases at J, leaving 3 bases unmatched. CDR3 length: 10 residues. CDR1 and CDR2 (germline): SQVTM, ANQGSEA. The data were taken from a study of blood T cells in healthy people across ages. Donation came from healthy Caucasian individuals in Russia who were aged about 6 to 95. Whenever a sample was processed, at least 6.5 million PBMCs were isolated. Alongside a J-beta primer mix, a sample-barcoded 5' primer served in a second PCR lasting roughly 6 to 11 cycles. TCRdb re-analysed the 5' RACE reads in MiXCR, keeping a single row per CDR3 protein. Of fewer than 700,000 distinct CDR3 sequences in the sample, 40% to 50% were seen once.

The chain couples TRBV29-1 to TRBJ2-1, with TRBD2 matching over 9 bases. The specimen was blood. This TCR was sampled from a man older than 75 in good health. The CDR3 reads CSVLAGVQFF. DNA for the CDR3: TGCAGCGTTTTAGCGGGAGTACAGTTCTTC.